Below are 22 T cell receptor beta chains sequenced from a single sample in a study of CD8 T cells in ankylosing spondylitis. No antigen has been assigned to these receptors. Broader study findings: Ankylosing spondylitis blood seemed to carry a telltale TCR beta motif made of about 8 highly homologous variants.

A single record per CDR3 protein comes from TCRdb applying MiXCR to the 5' RACE reads. This table has more than 650,000 distinct CDR3 sequences, about 11% appearing once. The source material was blood, either unsorted or a sorted T cell fraction (not recorded which). These receptor sequences come from a male donor with ankylosing spondylitis.

The table lists this clonotype with a few counts. The V gene is TRBV5-1, the J gene TRBJ2-7; D is unresolved. V shed 1 base and J shed 0 bases, with 11 bases lying between them. This CDR3 is 15 amino acids long. Germline V gene data show CDR1 as SGHRS and CDR2 as YFSETQ. The CDR3 loop is CASSLIPGVSYEQYF. CDR3 coding DNA: TGCGCCAGCAGCTTGATCCCCGGAGTCTCCTACGAGCAGTACTTC.

This sequence joins TRBV4-2 and TRBJ2-1, with 10 bases fitting TRBD2. Germline CDR1 reads LGHNA; CDR2 reads YNFKEQ. The CDR3 loop spans 16 amino acids. J gave up 3 bases and V 4 bases, and 6 bases lay outside the gene matches. CDR3 sequence (DNA): TGTGCCAGCAGCCCGTTAGCGGGGGGTTTCTACAATGAGCAGTTCTTC. It translates to CASSPLAGGFYNEQFF.

This clonotype was counted many times. The chain has TRBV4-2 and TRBJ2-2, with D perhaps matching TRBD2 (7 bases). CDR1 and CDR2 (germline): LGHNA, YNFKEQ. V was cut by 0 bases and J by 3 bases, with 11 bases left in between. The length of the CDR3 is 16 residues. The CDR3: CASSQEGGQDTGELFF. DNA for the CDR3: TGTGCCAGCAGCCAAGAGGGGGGGCAGGACACCGGGGAGCTGTTTTTT.

There are a few counts of this clonotype. The J gene is TRBJ2-3, the V gene TRBV6-4, with D hard to call. The V gene lost 3 bases and the J gene lost 5 bases, with 12 bases spanning the gap. CDR3 length: 14 residues. The germline V gene encodes CDR1 MRHNA and CDR2 SNTAGT. CDR3 sequence: CASSETGDGDTQYF. DNA for the CDR3: TGTGCCAGCAGTGAAACGGGTGATGGAGATACGCAGTATTTT.

This clonotype has a count of ten or more. This chain uses TRBV20-1 with TRBJ1-1, with D possibly TRBD1 on 6 matching bases. Deletions cut 3 bases from V and 0 bases from J, with 11 bases between. The CDR3 consists of 14 residues. Per germline, CDR1 DFQATT and CDR2 SNEGSKA (reference sequence). In DNA form, the CDR3 reads TGCAGTGCTAGTCAGGGGACCATGAACACTGAAGCTTTCTTT. As protein: CSASQGTMNTEAFF.

In its sample, this clonotype was seen a few times. This chain uses TRBV20-1 with TRBJ2-7; no reliable D call. There are 15 residues in the CDR3. Trimming pared 0 bases from V and 0 bases from J, leaving 12 bases between. Germline CDR1 DFQATT, CDR2 SNEGSKA (reference sequence). CDR3 sequence: CSARDQRLASYEQYF. CDR3 DNA sequence: TGCAGTGCTAGAGATCAGCGACTCGCCTCCTACGAGCAGTACTTC.

V is TRBV29-1 and J is TRBJ2-3; perhaps TRBD1 as D (6 bases). Germline V gene lookup returns CDR1 SQVTM and CDR2 ANQGSEA. Between the trimmed V and J ends, which lost 3 bases and 8 bases, there was a span of 27 bases. CDR3 size: 17 residues. This chain's CDR3 is CSVEFRDKPPPRGTQYF. The CDR3 nucleotides read TGCAGCGTTGAGTTCCGGGACAAGCCCCCACCGCGCGGTACGCAGTATTTT.

J is TRBJ2-1 and V is TRBV7-2, with 7 bases identical to TRBD2. The V segment lost 4 bases and the J segment 4 bases; nucleotides outside the gene matches: 13. This CDR3 spans 17 amino acids. In germline, CDR1 is SGHTA, CDR2 FQGNSA. Here the CDR3 reads CASSYFYGLAAYNEQFF. Written as DNA, the CDR3 is TGTGCCAGCAGCTATTTTTATGGGCTAGCGGCTTACAATGAGCAGTTCTTC.

The chain combines TRBV6-2 or TRBV6-3 with TRBJ2-7; D is unclear. V was shortened by 0 bases and J by 0 bases, with 6 bases between the two germline ends. The CDR3 sequence is 14 residues long. Germline CDR1 reads MNHEY; CDR2 reads SVGEGT. The CDR3 DNA reads as TGTGCCAGCAGTTACTCGCCGTTCTCCTACGAGCAGTACTTC. It specifies CASSYSPFSYEQYF.

This clonotype was seen many times. The chain has TRBV24-1 and TRBJ2-2; 9 bases match TRBD1. Germline lookup yields CDR1 KGHDR and CDR2 SFDVKD. After removal of 4 bases from V and 7 bases from J, the junction contained 6 bases not matched to a gene. The CDR3 sequence is 15 residues long. In DNA form, the CDR3 reads TGTGCCACCAGTGACTCGGGACAGGGAATCGGGGAGCTGTTTTTT. Its translation is CATSDSGQGIGELFF.

This clonotype occurred a few times. The chain uses TRBV28 and TRBJ1-1; D gene ambiguous. This CDR3 has 13 amino acids. CDR1 is MDHEN and CDR2 is SYDVKM in the germline V gene. V lost 7 bases and J 7 bases, leaving 16 bases between the germline ends. CDR3 sequence reads: CASKGPARSEAFF. The CDR3 coding sequence is TGTGCCAGCAAGGGTCCGGCCCGGAGTGAAGCTTTCTTT.

This clonotype came up many times. This chain joins TRBV7-8 and TRBJ2-1, with a weak D call TRBD2 (5 bases). Trimming stripped 6 bases from V and 2 bases from J, with 20 bases between. In germline, CDR1 is SGHVS, CDR2 FQNEAQ. The length of the CDR3 is 17 residues. CDR3: CASSTLSGLATYNEQFF. In DNA form, the CDR3 reads TGTGCCAGCAGTACTCTTTCGGGTCTAGCTACCTACAATGAGCAGTTCTTC.

This clonotype was counted between two and nine times. The rearrangement links TRBV2 to TRBJ1-1; D remains unclear. CDR1 and CDR2 (germline): SNHLY, FYNNEI. Trimming took 6 bases from V and 1 from J, leaving 12 bases between them. CDR3 length: 14 amino acids. DNA of the CDR3: TGTGCCAGCAGGTCCAGGACGGGGAACACTGAAGCTTTCTTT. This gives the protein CASRSRTGNTEAFF.

This clonotype has just a few counts. This rearrangement joins TRBV10-3 to TRBJ2-7, with 10 bases that match TRBD2. This CDR3 comprises 18 residues. Germline assignment: CDR1 ENHRY and CDR2 SYGVKD. Unmatched junction bases numbered 13, after V lost 2 bases and J lost 3 bases. CDR3 loop: CAISEAGSWTSGNYEQYF. CDR3 bases: TGTGCCATCAGTGAGGCAGGCTCGTGGACTAGCGGTAACTACGAGCAGTACTTC.

This chain uses TRBV20-1 with TRBJ2-7; D not certain. Germline loops: CDR1 DFQATT, CDR2 SNEGSKA (reference sequence). V was clipped by 3 bases and J by 5 bases, with 8 bases between them. The CDR3 totals 11 residues. CDR3 residues: CSASRQNEQYF. DNA of the CDR3: TGCAGTGCTAGTCGCCAGAACGAGCAGTACTTC.

This clonotype was detected only a few times. The chain combines TRBV5-1 with TRBJ2-2, with 7 bases aligning to TRBD1. This CDR3 comprises 16 residues. Germline values: CDR1 SGHRS, CDR2 YFSETQ. V was clipped by 4 bases and J by 0 bases; unmatched bases: 6. The CDR3 DNA reads as TGCGCCAGCAGCCAAAGGGGGCGGGCGAACACCGGGGAGCTGTTTTTT. The encoded protein is CASSQRGRANTGELFF. Complete variable domain (other parts from reference TRBV5-1 and TRBJ2-2): KAGVTQTPRYLIKTRGQQVTLSCSPISGHRSVSWYQQTPGQGLQFLFEYFSETQRNKGNFPGRFSGRQFSNSRSEMNVSTLELGDSALYLCASSQRGRANTGELFFGEGSRLTVL.

The chain is built from TRBV11-1 and TRBJ1-1; 7 bases match TRBD1. Germline V lookup: CDR1 SGHAT, CDR2 FQDESV (reference sequence). The CDR3 totals 16 residues. Trimming at V came to 5 bases and at J to 6 bases, leaving 15 bases not matched to a gene. The CDR3 loop reads CASSLRPGTEVPEAFF. Written as DNA, the CDR3 is TGTGCCAGCAGCCTAAGACCCGGGACAGAGGTCCCTGAAGCTTTCTTT.

The chain employs TRBV20-1 and TRBJ1-4, with TRBD1 as a possible D gene (5 bases). Germline V gene lookup returns CDR1 DFQATT and CDR2 SNEGSKA (reference sequence). This CDR3 is built from 15 residues. V shed 0 bases and J shed 4 bases, with 12 bases lying between them. The CDR3 is CSARDHGAFNEKLFF. CDR3 in DNA: TGCAGTGCTAGAGATCACGGGGCATTTAATGAAAAACTGTTTTTT.

In its sample, this clonotype was seen a few times. V is TRBV10-3 and J is TRBJ2-3; 9 nucleotides align to TRBD2. The CDR3 consists of 15 residues. Germline assignment: CDR1 ENHRY and CDR2 SYGVKD. The V segment lost 2 bases and the J segment 1 base; nucleotides outside the gene matches: 1. CDR3 coding DNA: TGTGCCATCAGTGAGCGGACTAGCGGCACAGATACGCAGTATTTT. Translating gives CAISERTSGTDTQYF.

This clonotype was observed a handful of times. The chain combines TRBV7-2 with TRBJ2-7, with 9 bases identical to TRBD2. Per the germline V gene, CDR1 is SGHTA and CDR2 is FQGNSA. The CDR3 is 14 residues long. V shed 5 bases and J 6 bases; nucleotides not matched to a gene: 8. CDR3 region: CASSPRVAGVEQYF. In DNA form, the CDR3 reads TGTGCCAGCAGCCCCCGGGTAGCGGGAGTCGAGCAGTACTTC.

This chain connects TRBV20-1 to TRBJ2-3, with D uncertain. The germline V gene encodes CDR1 DFQATT and CDR2 SNEGSKA (reference sequence). V dropped 2 bases and J dropped 1 base, with 10 bases sitting between them. The CDR3 consists of 14 residues. CDR3 DNA sequence: TGCAGTGCTAGACTAGGACGCGGCACAGATACGCAGTATTTT. It codes for CSARLGRGTDTQYF.

V and J are TRBV20-1 and TRBJ2-7; D gene uncertain. CDR3 length equals 12 residues. The V gene lost 3 bases and the J gene lost 5 bases, with 11 bases spanning the gap. The germline V gene encodes CDR1 DFQATT and CDR2 SNEGSKA (reference sequence). The CDR3 loop reads CSASPGYNEQYF. The CDR3 coding sequence is TGCAGTGCTAGCCCCGGGTACAACGAGCAGTACTTC.